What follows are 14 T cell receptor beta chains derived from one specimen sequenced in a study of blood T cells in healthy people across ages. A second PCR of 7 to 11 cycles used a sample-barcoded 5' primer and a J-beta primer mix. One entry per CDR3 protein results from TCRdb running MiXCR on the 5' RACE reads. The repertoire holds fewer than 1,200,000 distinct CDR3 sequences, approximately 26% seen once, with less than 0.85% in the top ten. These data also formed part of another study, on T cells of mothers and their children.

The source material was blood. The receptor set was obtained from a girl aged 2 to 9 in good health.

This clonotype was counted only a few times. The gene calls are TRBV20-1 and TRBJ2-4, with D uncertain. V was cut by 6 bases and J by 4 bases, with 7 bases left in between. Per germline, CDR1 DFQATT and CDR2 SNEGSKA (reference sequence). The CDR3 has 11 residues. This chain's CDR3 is CSANQKNIQYF. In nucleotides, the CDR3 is TGCAGTGCCAATCAAAAAAACATTCAGTACTTC.

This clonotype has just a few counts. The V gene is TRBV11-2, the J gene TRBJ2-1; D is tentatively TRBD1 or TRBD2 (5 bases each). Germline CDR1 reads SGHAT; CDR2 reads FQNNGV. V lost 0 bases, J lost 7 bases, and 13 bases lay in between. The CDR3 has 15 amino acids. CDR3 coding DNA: TGTGCCAGCAGCTTAGAAGGAGGCAGGGCAAATGAGCAGTTCTTC. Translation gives CASSLEGGRANEQFF.

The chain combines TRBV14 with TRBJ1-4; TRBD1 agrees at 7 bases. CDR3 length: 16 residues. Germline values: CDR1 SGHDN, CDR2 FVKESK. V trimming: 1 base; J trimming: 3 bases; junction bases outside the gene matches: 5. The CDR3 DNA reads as TGTGCCAGCAGCCAAGCGCCCGGGACAGCTAATGAAAAACTGTTTTTT. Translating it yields CASSQAPGTANEKLFF.

The DNA for the CDR3 is TGTGCCAGCAGCTTCAGGGTCGGGCCCTTGGAAGAGACCCAGTACTTC. Translation: CASSFRVGPLEETQYF. The J gene is TRBJ2-5, the V gene TRBV7-2; perhaps TRBD1 as D (5 bases). CDR1 SGHTA and CDR2 FQGNSA come from the germline V gene. This CDR3 is built from 16 residues. The V and J ends lost 3 bases and 3 bases respectively, with 17 bases between them.

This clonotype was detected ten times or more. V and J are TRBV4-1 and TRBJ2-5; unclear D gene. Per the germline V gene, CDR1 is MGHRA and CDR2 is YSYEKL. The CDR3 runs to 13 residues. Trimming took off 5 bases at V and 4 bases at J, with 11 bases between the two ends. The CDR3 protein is CASSFEAGETQYF. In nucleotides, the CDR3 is TGCGCCAGCAGCTTCGAGGCCGGAGAGACCCAGTACTTC.

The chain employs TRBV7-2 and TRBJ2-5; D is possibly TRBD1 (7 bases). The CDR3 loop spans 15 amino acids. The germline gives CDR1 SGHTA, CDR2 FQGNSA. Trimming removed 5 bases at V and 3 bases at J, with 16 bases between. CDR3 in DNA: TGTGCCAGCAGCACTAGCCCGGGACAGAAAGAGACCCAGTACTTC. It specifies CASSTSPGQKETQYF.

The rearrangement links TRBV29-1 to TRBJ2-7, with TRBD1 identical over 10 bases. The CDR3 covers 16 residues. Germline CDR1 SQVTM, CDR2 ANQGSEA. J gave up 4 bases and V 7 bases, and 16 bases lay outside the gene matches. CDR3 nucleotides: TGCAGCGCCTGGGACAGGGGTAACTCCGGGTTTTACGAGCAGTACTTC. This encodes CSAWDRGNSGFYEQYF.

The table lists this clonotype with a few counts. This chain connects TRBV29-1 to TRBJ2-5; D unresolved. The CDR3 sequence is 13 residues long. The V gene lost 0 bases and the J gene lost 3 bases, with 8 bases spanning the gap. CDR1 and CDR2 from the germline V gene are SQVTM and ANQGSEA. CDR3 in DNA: TGCAGCGTTGAAGAGGTCTCGAAAGAGACCCAGTACTTC. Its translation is CSVEEVSKETQYF. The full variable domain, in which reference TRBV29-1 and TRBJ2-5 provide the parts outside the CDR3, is SAVISQKPSRDICQRGTSLTIQCQVDSQVTMMFWYRQQPGQSLTLIATANQGSEATYESGFVIDKFPISRPNLTFSTLTVSNMSPEDSSIYLCSVEEVSKETQYFGPGTRLLVL.

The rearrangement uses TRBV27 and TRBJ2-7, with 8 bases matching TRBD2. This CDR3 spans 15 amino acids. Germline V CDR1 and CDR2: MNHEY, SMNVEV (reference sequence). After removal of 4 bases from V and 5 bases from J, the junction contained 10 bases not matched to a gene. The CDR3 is CASSSPAGVIHEQYF. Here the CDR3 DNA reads TGTGCCAGCAGTTCGCCAGCGGGAGTGATTCACGAGCAGTACTTC.

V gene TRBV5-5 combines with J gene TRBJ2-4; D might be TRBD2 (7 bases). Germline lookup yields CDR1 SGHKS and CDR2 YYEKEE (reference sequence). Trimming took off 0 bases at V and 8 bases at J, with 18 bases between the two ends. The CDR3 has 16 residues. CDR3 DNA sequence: TGTGCCAGCAGCTTGGCCTTCGGGGGGCTTATAGACATTCAGTACTTC. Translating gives CASSLAFGGLIDIQYF.

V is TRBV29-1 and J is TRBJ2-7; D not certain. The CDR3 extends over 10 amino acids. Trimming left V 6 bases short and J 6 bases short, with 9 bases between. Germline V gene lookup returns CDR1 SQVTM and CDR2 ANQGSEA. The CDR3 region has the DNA TGCAGCGTCTTCACCTCCGAGCAGTACTTC. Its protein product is CSVFTSEQYF.

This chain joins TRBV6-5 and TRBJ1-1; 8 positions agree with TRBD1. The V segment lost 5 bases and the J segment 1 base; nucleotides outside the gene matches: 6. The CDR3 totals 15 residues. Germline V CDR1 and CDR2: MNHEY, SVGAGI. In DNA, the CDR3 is TGTGCCAGCAGTCATCCACAGGGGGAGAACACTGAAGCTTTCTTT. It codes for CASSHPQGENTEAFF.

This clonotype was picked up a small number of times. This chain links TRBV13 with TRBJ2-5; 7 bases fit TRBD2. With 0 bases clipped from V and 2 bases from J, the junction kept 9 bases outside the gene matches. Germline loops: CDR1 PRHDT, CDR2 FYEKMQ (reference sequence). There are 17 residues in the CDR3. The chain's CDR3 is CASSLGETSIRQETQYF. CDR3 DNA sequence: TGTGCCAGCAGCTTAGGCGAGACTAGCATAAGACAAGAGACCCAGTACTTC.

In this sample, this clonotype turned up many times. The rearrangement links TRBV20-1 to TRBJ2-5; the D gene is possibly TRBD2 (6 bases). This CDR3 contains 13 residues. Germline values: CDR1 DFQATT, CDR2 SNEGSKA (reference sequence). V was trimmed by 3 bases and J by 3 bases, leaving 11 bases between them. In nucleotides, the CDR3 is TGCAGTGCTAGCGGGAGTAATAAAGAGACCCAGTACTTC. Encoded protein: CSASGSNKETQYF.